These 7 T cell receptor beta chains were all obtained from the same sample, sequenced in a study of neurological immune-mediated disorders. TCRdb reprocessed the 5' RACE reads via MiXCR and lists one record per CDR3 protein. This table has 60,000 to 90,000 distinct CDR3 sequences, roughly 10% appearing once. Time point indicated: longitudinal time-point 1 (baseline). Sequencing was performed on PBMCs. The receptors derive from a man aged 25-40 years in good health.

The genes are TRBV6-4 and TRBJ2-1; TRBD2 agrees at 11 bases. V lost 3 bases and J lost 7; bases outside the gene matches: 5. There are 15 residues in the CDR3. Germline CDR1 and CDR2: MRHNA and SNTAGT. CDR3 in amino acids: CASSELAGGTNEQFF. CDR3 coding DNA: TGTGCCAGCAGTGAGCTAGCGGGAGGTACGAATGAGCAGTTCTTC.

This clonotype has ten or more counts. CDR3 protein: CASRRIPGSKETQYF. CDR3 DNA sequence: TGTGCCAGCAGAAGGATACCGGGGTCAAAAGAGACCCAGTACTTC. The rearrangement joins TRBV28 to TRBJ2-5, with D tentatively TRBD2 (5 bases). The length of the CDR3 is 15 residues. V lost 6 bases, J lost 3 bases, and 17 bases lay in between. CDR1 and CDR2 from the germline V gene are MDHEN and SYDVKM.

In this sample, this clonotype turned up many times. This chain joins TRBV5-1 and TRBJ2-7; 8 bases fit TRBD1. With V trimmed by 0 bases and J by 2 bases, 4 bases remained unmatched. CDR1 is SGHRS and CDR2 is YFSETQ in the germline V gene. This CDR3 has 15 residues. The CDR3 coding sequence is TGCGCCAGCAGCTTGGGCGGGACAGGAGCCTACGAGCAGTACTTC. Amino acids: CASSLGGTGAYEQYF.

This chain connects TRBV7-8 to TRBJ2-1; 15 bases fit TRBD2. CDR1 and CDR2 from the germline V gene are SGHVS and FQNEAQ. The V gene end was trimmed by 3 bases and the J gene end by 5 bases; junction bases not matched to a gene: 11. The length of the CDR3 is 19 residues. CDR3 in amino acids: CASSFPRSRTSGGDNEQFF. CDR3 nucleotide sequence: TGTGCCAGCAGCTTCCCGCGGTCGCGGACTAGCGGGGGGGACAATGAGCAGTTCTTC.

Turning to this clonotype: An end of the junction does not agree with germline; a read error may underlie this. V usage is TRBV7-9 and J usage is TRBJ2-7; D unclear. The germline CDR1 and CDR2 sequences are SEHNR and FQNEAQ (reference sequence). This CDR3 comprises 12 residues. CDR3 protein: CANSDPAGEQYF. The CDR3 DNA reads TGTGCCAACAGCGACCCGGCCGGGGAGCAGTACTTC.

This clonotype was detected ten times or more. The J gene is TRBJ2-7, the V gene TRBV6-5; no definite D call. The CDR3 sequence is 14 residues long. The V and J ends lost 0 bases and 2 bases respectively, with 8 bases between them. Germline values: CDR1 MNHEY, CDR2 SVGAGI. The CDR3 region has the DNA TGTGCCAGCAGTTACTCTCCAGGAGCCTACGAGCAGTACTTC. Its protein product is CASSYSPGAYEQYF.

This clonotype has a count of ten or more. The chain is built from TRBV7-2 and TRBJ2-5; 9 nucleotides agree with TRBD1. The V gene's germline CDR1 is SGHTA and CDR2 FQGNSA. CDR3 length: 18 amino acids. V gave up 2 bases and J gave up 4 bases; unmatched junction bases: 14. In DNA form, the CDR3 reads TGTGCCAGCAGCTTAAGGGGACAGGGTTACTTAGTCGGAGAGACCCAGTACTTC. The encoded protein is CASSLRGQGYLVGETQYF.